A single sample is the source of the 18 T cell receptor beta chains below, sequenced in a study of PD-1 blockade in mismatch repair-deficient tumors (dated by TCRdb to the late 2010s). Receptor libraries were prepared by the immunoSEQ multiplex PCR assay. This is the immuneACCESS table as TCRdb keeps it, with only in-frame sequences that have V and J called. A part of the clones is gone; compared with another copy, unresolved V genes explain less than half, and the rest is unexplained. The table for this sample lists some 130,000 clones; about nine tenths of them were counted only once. The top ten constitute approximately 12% of the sample. The source material was peripheral blood, sampled almost 74 weeks after starting pembrolizumab. The receptors derive from an adult with mismatch repair-deficient cancer.

This clone was observed once. The rearrangement links TRBV7-8 to TRBJ2-6; TRBD2 agrees at 7 bases. CDR3 size: 19 residues. Germline CDR1 and CDR2: SGHVS and FQNEAQ. J gave up 3 bases and V 4 bases, and 15 bases lay outside the gene matches. The CDR3, as DNA: TGTGCCAGCAGCTCCCAGCGCGTTGCGGGAGTCATTGGGGCCAACGTCCTGACTTTC. This codes for CASSSQRVAGVIGANVLTF.

The V gene is TRBV9, the J gene TRBJ2-5; no reliable D call. V was shortened by 3 bases and J by 7 bases, with 16 bases between the two germline ends. The CDR3 length is 14 residues. Germline V gene sequence: CDR1 SGDLS, CDR2 YYNGEE. CDR3 nucleotide sequence: TGTGCCAGCAGCGGAGACTTCAGTTGGGGGACCCAGTACTTC. Its protein is CASSGDFSWGTQYF. Full variable domain (remainder filled in from reference TRBV9 and TRBJ2-5): DSGVTQTPKHLITATGQRVTLRCSPRSGDLSVYWYQQSLDQGLQFLIQYYNGEERAKGNILERFSAQQFPDLHSELNLSSLELGDSALYFCASSGDFSWGTQYFGPGTRLLVL.

This sequence joins TRBV27 and TRBJ2-7, with 7 bases aligning to TRBD2. The CDR3 sequence is 14 residues long. The trim removed 3 bases at V and 3 bases at J, leaving 5 bases unmatched. Germline CDR1 reads MNHEY; CDR2 reads SMNVEV (reference sequence). CDR3 loop: CASSLSGNLYEQYF. CDR3 in DNA: TGTGCCAGCAGTTTGAGCGGGAACCTCTACGAGCAGTACTTC.

The chain links TRBV18 to TRBJ2-5; D remains ambiguous. Trimming took 5 bases from V and 3 from J, leaving 7 bases between them. This CDR3 has 12 amino acids. Per germline, CDR1 KGHSH and CDR2 LQKENI. Here the CDR3 reads CASSGNEETQYF. Written as DNA, the CDR3 is TGTGCCAGCTCAGGCAACGAAGAGACCCAGTACTTC.

The chain couples TRBV29-1 to TRBJ1-2, with D tentatively TRBD1 (5 bases). CDR1 and CDR2 (germline): SQVTM, ANQGSEA. This CDR3 has 14 residues. Trimming shortened V by 3 bases and J by 4 bases, and 15 bases separated the two germline ends. The CDR3 DNA follows: TGCAGCGTTGACGCGACAGTACCCGCCTATGGCTACACCTTC. Its protein product is CSVDATVPAYGYTF.

This clone showed up just once. The chain has TRBV27 and TRBJ2-1, with a tentative D call TRBD2 (5 bases). The CDR3 is made up of 11 amino acids. Germline V CDR1 and CDR2: MNHEY, SMNVEV (reference sequence). The CDR3 region is CLAGRVNEQFF. CDR3 sequence (DNA): TGTCTAGCCGGTAGGGTGAATGAGCAGTTCTTC.

The J gene is TRBJ2-1, the V gene TRBV19; D not resolved. V was pared by 4 bases and J by 1 base, with 8 bases between. This CDR3 spans 14 amino acids. Germline assignment: CDR1 LNHDA and CDR2 SQIVND (reference sequence). In DNA, the CDR3 is TGTGCCAGTAGTAGAGGACGTTCCTACAATGAGCAGTTCTTC. As protein: CASSRGRSYNEQFF.

The chain couples TRBV9 to TRBJ2-6; TRBD2 matches 14 bases. The CDR3 contains 19 residues. The V gene's germline CDR1 is SGDLS and CDR2 YYNGEE. The junction had 4 bases not matched to a gene; V was cut back by 2 bases and J by 0 bases. The DNA of the CDR3 is TGTGCCAGCAGCGTTCCCGGGACTAGCGGGAGCTCTGGGGCCAACGTCCTGACTTTC. Protein sequence: CASSVPGTSGSSGANVLTF.

This clone was seen once. This chain uses TRBV4-2 with TRBJ2-2; 7 bases map to TRBD2. CDR1 is LGHNA and CDR2 is YNFKEQ in the germline V gene. Germline trimming cut 4 bases from V and 6 bases from J; bases unmatched to any gene: 2. CDR3 length: 13 residues. For the CDR3, the DNA is TGTGCCAGCAGCCTCGGACTAGCCGGGGAGCTGTTTTTT. Amino acids: CASSLGLAGELFF.

This rearrangement joins TRBV2 to TRBJ2-5, with 7 bases lining up with TRBD2. With V trimmed by 4 bases and J by 2 bases, 1 base remained unmatched. The CDR3 is 13 residues long. Germline V gene data show CDR1 as SNHLY and CDR2 as FYNNEI. Here the CDR3 reads CASSASGQETQYF. For the CDR3, the DNA is TGTGCCAGCAGTGCTAGCGGACAAGAGACCCAGTACTTC.

The chain carries TRBV4-1 and TRBJ2-4, with D tentatively TRBD1 (5 bases). CDR1 is MGHRA and CDR2 is YSYEKL in the germline V gene. The V gene lost 0 bases and the J gene lost 7 bases, with 16 bases spanning the gap. The CDR3 is 16 residues long. CDR3 nucleotide sequence: TGCGCCAGCAGCCAAGACGTCAGGGTATTCGGGAACATTCAGTACTTC. This translates into CASSQDVRVFGNIQYF.

The CDR3 sequence: CASSQIVASGSGQETQYF. CDR3 DNA: TGCGCCAGCAGCCAAATAGTTGCAAGCGGGAGCGGCCAAGAGACCCAGTACTTC. The rearrangement joins TRBV4-3 to TRBJ2-5, with 8 nucleotides matching TRBD2. This CDR3 is built from 18 residues. Germline lookup yields CDR1 LGHNA and CDR2 YSLEER. The junction had 12 bases not matched to a gene; V was cut back by 2 bases and J by 1 base.

This rearrangement joins TRBV19 to TRBJ2-7, with TRBD2 identical over 8 bases. Germline V lookup: CDR1 LNHDA, CDR2 SQIVND (reference sequence). The CDR3 consists of 15 residues. V was clipped by 2 bases and J by 0 bases; unmatched bases: 3. The CDR3 DNA sequence: TGTGCCAGTAGTATAAGAAGCGGGGGCTCCTACGAGCAGTACTTC. It translates to CASSIRSGGSYEQYF. The entire variable domain, with the rest obtained from reference TRBV19 and TRBJ2-7, is as follows: DGGITQSPKYLFRKEGQNVTLSCEQNLNHDAMYWYRQDPGQGLRLIYYSQIVNDFQKGDIAEGYSVSREKKESFPLTVTSAQKNPTAFYLCASSIRSGGSYEQYFGPGTRLTVT.

The chain uses TRBV19 and TRBJ2-7; no clear D. The V and J ends lost 3 bases and 0 bases respectively, with 12 bases between them. This CDR3 spans 15 amino acids. Germline CDR1 and CDR2: LNHDA and SQIVND (reference sequence). The CDR3 protein is CASSITKALSYEQYF. As DNA, the CDR3 is TGTGCCAGTAGTATTACCAAAGCACTCTCCTACGAGCAGTACTTC.

The V gene is TRBV7-2, the J gene TRBJ2-5; TRBD2 matches at 10 bases. Unmatched junction bases numbered 5, after V lost 1 base and J lost 6 bases. Germline CDR1 is SGHTA and CDR2 is FQGNSA. The CDR3 consists of 15 residues. The CDR3 nucleotides read TGTGCCAGCAGCTTAGGATCTAGCGGGAGTCAGACCCAGTACTTC. Encoded protein: CASSLGSSGSQTQYF.

This clone was seen only a few times. This chain uses TRBV9 with TRBJ2-2; D is undetermined. This CDR3 has 14 residues. CDR1 is SGDLS and CDR2 is YYNGEE in the germline V gene. V gave up 0 bases and J gave up 6 bases, with 9 bases separating them. The CDR3 loop is CASSVVGVAGELFF. CDR3 DNA sequence: TGTGCCAGCAGCGTAGTAGGTGTTGCCGGGGAGCTGTTTTTT.

V usage is TRBV7-6 and J usage is TRBJ2-7; D could derive from TRBD1 or TRBD2 (5 bases each). V lost 5 bases and J lost 0, with 23 bases in between. CDR1 SGHVS and CDR2 FNYEAQ come from the germline V gene. The CDR3 is 18 residues long. The CDR3 bases are TGTGCCAGCAGCCTGTTCCCGGGGCCCCTCGGGGTCTCCTACGAGCAGTACTTC. As protein: CASSLFPGPLGVSYEQYF.

V is TRBV9 and J is TRBJ2-2; 8 nucleotides agree with TRBD1. V shed 3 bases and J 0 bases; nucleotides not matched to a gene: 7. The CDR3 has 17 amino acids. Germline CDR1 reads SGDLS; CDR2 reads YYNGEE. The CDR3 loop is CASSGTGYTTNTGELFF. The CDR3 DNA reads TGTGCCAGCAGCGGGACAGGGTATACTACGAACACCGGGGAGCTGTTTTTT.